Each of the 9 T cell receptor beta chains below was sequenced from the same sample in a study of OX40 agonist ivuxolimab in advanced cancers. The method was immunoSEQ multiplex PCR; TCRdb's version includes in-frame clones alone and lacks a portion of them. This table holds tens of thousands of clones, approximately 90% found once. The material sequenced was CD4+ or CD8+ T cells sorted from blood, taken in a trial of the OX40 agonist ivuxolimab. These receptors were obtained from an adult with an advanced solid tumor such as melanoma, head and neck, liver or kidney cancer.

This sequence joins TRBV2 and TRBJ2-2, with TRBD1 identical over 11 bases. The CDR3 totals 14 residues. J was trimmed by 2 bases and V by 9 bases; bases with no gene match: 2. Looked up from germline, CDR1 is SNHLY and CDR2 is FYNNEI. CDR3 loop: CARGTGGNTGELFF. CDR3 nucleotides: TGTGCCAGAGGGACAGGGGGTAACACCGGGGAGCTGTTTTTT.

The chain couples TRBV5-5 to TRBJ1-2; maybe TRBD1 (6 bases). CDR3 size: 14 residues. V was pared by 4 bases and J by 3 bases, with 13 bases between. Looked up from germline, CDR1 is SGHKS and CDR2 is YYEKEE (reference sequence). The CDR3 loop is CASSGGRWDYGYTF. Here the CDR3 DNA reads TGTGCCAGCAGCGGGGGCAGGTGGGACTATGGCTACACCTTC.

This rearrangement joins TRBV6-6 to TRBJ2-1, with TRBD2 matching 9 bases. The CDR3 totals 16 residues. J gave up 8 bases and V 6 bases, and 14 bases lay outside the gene matches. Germline lookup yields CDR1 MNHNY and CDR2 SVGAGI (reference sequence). CDR3 nucleotides: TGTGCCAGCAGCGGGTCTTCCAGCGGGGGGATGGATGAGCAGTTCTTC. This codes for CASSGSSSGGMDEQFF.

The V gene is TRBV6-6, the J gene TRBJ2-2, with D tentatively TRBD1 or TRBD2 (6 bases each). Germline V gives CDR1 MNHNY, CDR2 SVGAGI (reference sequence). This CDR3 is 13 amino acids long. With 6 bases removed from V and 6 bases from J, the gap between germline ends came to 11 bases. The CDR3 nucleotides read TGTGCCAGCAGACCCGGGGGCCCCGGGGAGCTGTTTTTT. The encoded protein is CASRPGGPGELFF.

This chain connects TRBV11-1 to TRBJ1-1; D is possibly TRBD1 (6 bases). CDR1 is SGHAT, CDR2 FQDESV, per germline (reference sequence). The CDR3 sequence is 14 residues long. The V and J ends lost 4 bases and 5 bases respectively, with 14 bases between them. The chain's CDR3 is CASSSSGGKTEAFF. CDR3 sequence (DNA): TGTGCCAGCAGCTCTTCTGGGGGCAAAACTGAAGCTTTCTTT.

The J gene is TRBJ1-2, the V gene TRBV10-3, with TRBD1 as a possible D gene (6 bases). CDR3 length equals 13 residues. V was pared by 4 bases and J by 5 bases, with 11 bases between. Germline-derived CDR1 and CDR2 are ENHRY and SYGVKD. The chain's CDR3 is CAISAGDAYGYTF. The CDR3 DNA reads TGTGCCATCAGTGCAGGGGACGCGTATGGCTACACCTTC.

This chain joins TRBV5-6 and TRBJ1-2; D may be TRBD1 (5 bases). Trimming pared 1 base from V and 8 bases from J, leaving 12 bases between. The CDR3 spans 13 residues. CDR1 SGHDT and CDR2 YYEEEE come from the germline V gene. CDR3 nucleotides: TGTGCCAGCAGCTTGACAATGGGGGACGGCTACACCTTC. As protein: CASSLTMGDGYTF. Full variable domain (remainder filled in from reference TRBV5-6 and TRBJ1-2): DAGVTQSPTHLIKTRGQQVTLRCSPKSGHDTVSWYQQALGQGPQFIFQYYEEEERQRGNFPDRFSGHQFPNYSSELNVNALLLGDSALYLCASSLTMGDGYTFGSGTRLTVV.

The table lists this clone with a count of one. At the DNA level, this CDR3 is encoded by other sequences in the same sample as well. The rearrangement links TRBV9 to TRBJ1-1; 8 nucleotides align to TRBD1. The V gene's germline CDR1 is SGDLS and CDR2 YYNGEE. The CDR3 consists of 13 residues. V shed 3 bases and J 4 bases; nucleotides not matched to a gene: 2. The CDR3 reads CASSATGGTEAFF. For the CDR3, the DNA is TGTGCCAGCAGCGCCACAGGGGGCACTGAAGCTTTCTTT.

The V gene is TRBV5-4, the J gene TRBJ1-4, with D maybe TRBD1 (5 bases). Germline lookup yields CDR1 SGHNT and CDR2 YYREEE (reference sequence). Trimming removed 5 bases at V and 1 base at J, with 6 bases between. This CDR3 is built from 13 residues. The CDR3, as DNA: TGTGCCAGCAGTAGGGGAACTAATGAAAAACTGTTTTTT. This codes for CASSRGTNEKLFF.